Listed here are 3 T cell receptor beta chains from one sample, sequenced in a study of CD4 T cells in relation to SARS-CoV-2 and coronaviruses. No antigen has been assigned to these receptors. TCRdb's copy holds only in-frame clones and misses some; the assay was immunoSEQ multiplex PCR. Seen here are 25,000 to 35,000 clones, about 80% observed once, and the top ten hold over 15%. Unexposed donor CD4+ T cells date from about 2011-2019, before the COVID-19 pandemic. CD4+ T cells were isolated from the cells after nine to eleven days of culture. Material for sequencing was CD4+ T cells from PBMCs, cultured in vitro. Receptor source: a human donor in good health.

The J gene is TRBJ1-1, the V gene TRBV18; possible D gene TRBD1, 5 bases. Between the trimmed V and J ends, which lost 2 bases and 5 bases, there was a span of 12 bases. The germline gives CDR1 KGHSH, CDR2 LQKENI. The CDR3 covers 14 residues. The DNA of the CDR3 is TGTGCCAGCTCACCAGGAGGGGCGCGAACTGAAGCTTTCTTT. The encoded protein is CASSPGGARTEAFF.

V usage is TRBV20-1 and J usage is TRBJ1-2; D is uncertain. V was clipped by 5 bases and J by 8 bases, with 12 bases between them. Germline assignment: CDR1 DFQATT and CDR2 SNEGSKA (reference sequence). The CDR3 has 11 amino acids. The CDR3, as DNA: TGCAGTGCTCGAAGGCCCGGGGGCTACACCTTC. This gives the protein CSARRPGGYTF.

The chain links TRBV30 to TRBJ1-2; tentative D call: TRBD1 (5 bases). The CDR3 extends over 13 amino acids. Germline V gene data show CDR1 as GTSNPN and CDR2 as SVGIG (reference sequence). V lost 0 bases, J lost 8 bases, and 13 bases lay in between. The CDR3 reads CAWSVLVGVGYTF. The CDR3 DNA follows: TGTGCCTGGAGTGTACTCGTGGGGGTGGGCTACACCTTC.